One T cell receptor beta chain is described in this entry. What it binds is not known. Germline lookup yields CDR1 SEHNR and CDR2 FQNEAQ (reference sequence). The V gene end was trimmed by 1 base and the J gene end by 0 bases; junction bases not matched to a gene: 2. CDR3 size: 16 residues. As the sequencing template, cDNA was produced by extracting RNA and reverse transcribing it. The data were produced by immunoSEQ multiplex PCR, yet TCRdb's version contains in-frame clones alone and is incomplete. There are fewer than 110,000 clones in the sample; roughly 84% occur only once, and around a quarter lies in the top ten. The sample originates from a study of CD8+ T cells in alopecia areata. General study results and limits: Clonality in the scalp and expanded CD8+ clones ranked among the top 100 were significantly decreased by tofacitinib.

The sample's treatment: oral pan-JAK inhibitor, 5-10 mg twice daily. Peripheral blood, together with lesional scalp punch biopsies, was collected from alopecia areata patients. CD4+ and CD8+ T cells were sorted from PBMCs. This material consisted of CD8+ T cells sorted from blood, taken at week 24, from a patient treated with tofacitinib. V usage is TRBV7-9 and J usage is TRBJ2-1; 8 positions match TRBD2. The sequence was obtained from a human donor with alopecia areata. The CDR3 sequence is CASSLVSGNSYNEQFF. CDR3 coding DNA: TGTGCCAGCAGCTTAGTTAGCGGGAACTCCTACAATGAGCAGTTCTTC.